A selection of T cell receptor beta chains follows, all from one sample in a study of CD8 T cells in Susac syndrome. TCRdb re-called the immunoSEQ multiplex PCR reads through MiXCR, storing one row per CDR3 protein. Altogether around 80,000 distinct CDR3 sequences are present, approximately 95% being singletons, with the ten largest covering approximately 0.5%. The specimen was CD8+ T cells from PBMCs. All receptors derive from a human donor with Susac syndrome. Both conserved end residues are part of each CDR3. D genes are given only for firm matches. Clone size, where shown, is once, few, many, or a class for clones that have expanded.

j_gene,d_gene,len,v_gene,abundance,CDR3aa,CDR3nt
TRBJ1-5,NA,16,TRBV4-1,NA,CASSQDPGGVNQPQHF,TGCGCCAGCAGCCAAGACCCCGGGGGCGTTAATCAGCCCCAGCATTTT
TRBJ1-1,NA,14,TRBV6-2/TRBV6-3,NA,CASSYSSLGGGAFF,TGTGCCAGCAGTTACTCTAGCCTTGGAGGGGGAGCTTTCTTT
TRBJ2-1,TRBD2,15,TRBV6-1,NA,CASIPAGGVYNEQFF,TGTGCCAGCATCCCAGCCGGGGGGGTATACAATGAGCAGTTCTTC
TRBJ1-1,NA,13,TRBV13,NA,CASSTTANTEAFF,TGTGCCAGCAGCACGACGGCGAACACTGAAGCTTTCTTT
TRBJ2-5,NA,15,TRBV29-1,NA,CSVTAGTLPVGTQYF,TGCAGCGTGACCGCCGGGACCCTGCCCGTAGGGACCCAGTACTTC
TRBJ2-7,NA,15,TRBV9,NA,CASSVAPEGVYEQYF,TGTGCCAGCAGCGTAGCACCTGAGGGAGTCTACGAGCAGTACTTC
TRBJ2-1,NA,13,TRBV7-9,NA,CASSLETYNEQFF,TGTGCCAGCAGCTTAGAGACCTACAATGAGCAGTTCTTC
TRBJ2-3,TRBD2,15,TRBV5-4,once,CASKRGGSGTDTQYF,TGTGCCAGCAAGAGGGGAGGGAGCGGCACAGATACGCAGTATTTT
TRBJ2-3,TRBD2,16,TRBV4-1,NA,CASSQVGRERKDTQYF,TGCGCCAGCAGCCAAGTTGGGCGGGAGAGGAAAGATACGCAGTATTTT
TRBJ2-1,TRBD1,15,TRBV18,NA,CASSPAGGSGNEQFF,TGTGCCAGCTCACCCGCAGGGGGTTCGGGCAATGAGCAGTTCTTC
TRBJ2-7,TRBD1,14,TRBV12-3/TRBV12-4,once,CASSMGGQGIEQYF,TGTGCCAGCAGCATGGGGGGACAGGGGATCGAGCAGTACTTC
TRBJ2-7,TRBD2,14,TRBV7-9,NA,CASTQAGSGYEQYF,TGTGCCAGCACCCAAGCGGGATCTGGCTACGAGCAGTACTTC
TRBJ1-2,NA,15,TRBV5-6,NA,CASSYEDRSNYGYTF,TGTGCCAGCAGCTACGAAGACAGGAGTAACTATGGCTACACCTTC
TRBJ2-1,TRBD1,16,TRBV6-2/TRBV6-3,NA,CASSYPRGRAYCEQFF,TGTGCCAGCAGTTACCCCAGGGGGCGCGCATATTGTGAGCAGTTCTTC
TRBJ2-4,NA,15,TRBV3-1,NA,CASSQLNRAKNIQYF,TGTGCCAGCAGCCAACTGAACAGGGCCAAAAACATTCAGTACTTC
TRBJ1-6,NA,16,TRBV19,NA,CASSINSAVGSSPLHF,TGTGCCAGTAGTATAAATTCGGCAGTAGGGAGTTCACCCCTCCACTTT
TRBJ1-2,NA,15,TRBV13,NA,CASSHQLGGNYGYTF,TGTGCCAGCAGCCATCAACTGGGAGGGAACTATGGCTACACCTTC
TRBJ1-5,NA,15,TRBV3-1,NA,CASSQDRGANQPQHF,TGTGCCAGCAGCCAAGATCGAGGGGCAAATCAGCCCCAGCATTTT
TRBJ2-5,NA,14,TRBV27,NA,CASRRLEGWETQYF,TGTGCCAGCAGGCGACTCGAGGGTTGGGAGACCCAGTACTTC
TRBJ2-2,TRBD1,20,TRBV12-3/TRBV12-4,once,CASSFLAGQGGLRSTGELFF,TGTGCCAGCAGTTTTCTGGCGGGACAGGGGGGTCTGCGGTCCACCGGGGAGCTGTTTTTT
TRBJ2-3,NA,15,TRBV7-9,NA,CASSLRGASTDTQYF,TGTGCCAGCAGCTTACGCGGGGCCTCCACAGATACGCAGTATTTT
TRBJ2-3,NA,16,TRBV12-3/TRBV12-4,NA,CASSPSGWSSTDTQYF,TGTGCCAGCAGCCCGTCGGGGTGGAGTAGCACAGATACGCAGTATTTT
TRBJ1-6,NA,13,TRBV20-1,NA,CSARSGRDSPLHF,TGCAGTGCTAGGAGTGGCAGGGATTCACCCCTCCACTTT
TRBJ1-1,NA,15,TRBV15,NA,CATRVASTENTEAFF,TGTGCCACCAGGGTGGCCTCTACAGAGAACACTGAAGCTTTCTTT
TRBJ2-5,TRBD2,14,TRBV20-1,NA,CSARGTSGRETQYF,TGCAGTGCCAGGGGGACTAGCGGGAGAGAGACCCAGTACTTC
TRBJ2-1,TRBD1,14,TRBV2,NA,CASRGQGNYNEQFF,TGTGCCAGCAGAGGACAGGGAAACTACAATGAGCAGTTCTTC
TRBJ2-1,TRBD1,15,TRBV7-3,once,CASSQDRAPYNEQFF,TGTGCCAGCAGCCAGGACAGGGCGCCTTACAATGAGCAGTTCTTC
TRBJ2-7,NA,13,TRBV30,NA,CAWSVDASYEQYF,TGTGCCTGGAGTGTAGACGCCTCCTACGAGCAGTACTTC
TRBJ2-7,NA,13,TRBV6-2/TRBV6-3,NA,CASSADRAYEQYF,TGTGCCAGCAGCGCGGACAGAGCCTACGAGCAGTACTTC
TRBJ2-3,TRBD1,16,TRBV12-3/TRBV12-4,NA,CASSLRTGRSGDTQYF,TGTGCCAGCAGCCTTCGGACAGGGAGATCGGGAGATACGCAGTATTTT
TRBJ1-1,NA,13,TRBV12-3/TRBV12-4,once,CASSLEGNTEAFF,TGTGCCAGCAGTTTGGAGGGGAACACTGAAGCTTTCTTT
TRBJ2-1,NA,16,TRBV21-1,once,CASSPGVGHIPNEQFF,TGTGCCAGCAGCCCCGGGGTAGGTCATATCCCCAATGAGCAGTTCTTC
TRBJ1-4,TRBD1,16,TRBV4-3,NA,CASSQEVGRGREKLFF,TGCGCCAGCAGCCAAGAGGTTGGCAGGGGGCGGGAAAAACTGTTTTTT
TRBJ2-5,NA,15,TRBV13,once,CASSLGRLAVKTQYF,TGTGCCAGCAGCTTAGGCCGGCTAGCTGTCAAGACCCAGTACTTC
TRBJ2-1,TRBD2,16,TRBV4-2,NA,CASSQEYSGGNNEQFF,TGTGCCAGCAGCCAAGAGTACAGCGGGGGAAACAATGAGCAGTTCTTC
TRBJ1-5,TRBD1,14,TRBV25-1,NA,CASSPGGADQPQHF,TGTGCCAGCAGTCCAGGGGGCGCGGATCAGCCCCAGCATTTT
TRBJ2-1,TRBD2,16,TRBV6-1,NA,CASSGLAGTLDNEQFF,TGTGCCAGCAGTGGACTAGCGGGTACTTTGGACAATGAGCAGTTCTTC
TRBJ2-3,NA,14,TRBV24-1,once,CATSETYGGDTQYF,TGTGCCACCAGTGAAACCTACGGTGGAGATACGCAGTATTTT
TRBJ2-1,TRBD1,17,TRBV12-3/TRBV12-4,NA,CASSLGSSDRSYNEQFF,TGTGCCAGCAGTTTAGGGTCGTCGGACAGGTCCTACAATGAGCAGTTCTTC
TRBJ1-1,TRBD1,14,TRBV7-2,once,CASSSQGRRTEAFF,TGTGCCAGCAGCTCACAGGGGAGAAGGACTGAAGCTTTCTTT
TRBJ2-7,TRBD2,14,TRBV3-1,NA,CASSPGTSSVEQYF,TGTGCCAGCAGCCCCGGGACTAGTAGTGTCGAGCAGTACTTC
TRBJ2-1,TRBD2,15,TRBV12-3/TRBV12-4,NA,CASSYPSGSFGEQFF,TGTGCCAGCAGTTATCCCAGCGGGAGCTTCGGTGAGCAGTTCTTC
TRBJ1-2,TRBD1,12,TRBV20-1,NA,CSAAGGRDGYTF,TGCAGTGCGGCAGGGGGAAGGGATGGCTACACCTTC
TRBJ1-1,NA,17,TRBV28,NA,CASTKRGWRGGNTEAFF,TGTGCCAGCACAAAAAGGGGGTGGAGGGGAGGGAACACTGAAGCTTTCTTT
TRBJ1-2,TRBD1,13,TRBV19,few,CASSPGTAYGYTF,TGTGCCAGTAGTCCCGGGACAGCCTATGGCTACACCTTC
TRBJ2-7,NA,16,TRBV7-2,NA,CASSGTQGNPPYEQYF,TGTGCCAGCAGCGGAACTCAGGGGAACCCTCCCTACGAGCAGTACTTC
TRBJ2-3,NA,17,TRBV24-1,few,CATSDSQIRGSGDTQYF,TGTGCCACCAGTGATTCCCAAATCAGGGGTTCGGGTGATACGCAGTATTTT
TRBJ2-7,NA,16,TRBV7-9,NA,CASSSSGLGPSYEQYF,TGTGCCAGCAGCTCTTCAGGTTTGGGGCCATCCTACGAGCAGTACTTC
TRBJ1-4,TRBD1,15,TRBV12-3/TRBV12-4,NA,CASSLQAGGAEKLFF,TGTGCCAGCAGTTTACAGGCAGGGGGTGCTGAAAAACTGTTTTTT
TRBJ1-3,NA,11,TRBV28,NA,CASARGGTIYF,TGTGCCAGCGCTAGGGGGGGTACCATATATTTT
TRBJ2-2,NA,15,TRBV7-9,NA,CASSLEGSGAGELFF,TGTGCCAGCAGCTTAGAGGGGTCCGGTGCCGGGGAGCTGTTTTTT
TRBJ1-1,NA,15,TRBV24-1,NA,CATSDSGALNTEAFF,TGTGCCACCAGTGATAGTGGGGCCTTGAACACTGAAGCTTTCTTT
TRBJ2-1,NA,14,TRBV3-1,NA,CASSQDPRGDEQFF,TGTGCCAGCAGCCAAGATCCCAGGGGGGATGAGCAGTTCTTC
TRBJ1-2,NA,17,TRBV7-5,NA,CISVPEAYTGLIAGYTF,NA
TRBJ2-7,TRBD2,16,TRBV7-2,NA,CASSLDRSSGAHEQYF,TGTGCCAGCAGCTTAGACAGGTCTAGCGGGGCCCACGAGCAGTACTTC
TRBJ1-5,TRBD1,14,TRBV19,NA,CASSAEGAIQPQHF,TGTGCCAGTAGTGCGGAGGGGGCTATTCAGCCCCAGCATTTT
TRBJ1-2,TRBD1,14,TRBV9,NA,CASSADRGRYGYTF,TGTGCCAGCAGCGCGGACAGGGGACGCTATGGCTACACCTTC
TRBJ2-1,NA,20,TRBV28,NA,CASSSIASGSDRGSYNEQFF,TGTGCCAGCAGCTCCATCGCTAGCGGTTCAGACAGGGGATCCTACAATGAGCAGTTCTTC
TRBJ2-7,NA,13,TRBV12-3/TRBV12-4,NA,CASSFDSSYEQYF,TGTGCCAGCAGTTTTGACAGCTCCTACGAGCAGTACTTC
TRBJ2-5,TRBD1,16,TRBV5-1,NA,CASSLANPGQQETQYF,TGCGCCAGCAGCTTGGCAAACCCGGGACAGCAAGAGACCCAGTACTTC